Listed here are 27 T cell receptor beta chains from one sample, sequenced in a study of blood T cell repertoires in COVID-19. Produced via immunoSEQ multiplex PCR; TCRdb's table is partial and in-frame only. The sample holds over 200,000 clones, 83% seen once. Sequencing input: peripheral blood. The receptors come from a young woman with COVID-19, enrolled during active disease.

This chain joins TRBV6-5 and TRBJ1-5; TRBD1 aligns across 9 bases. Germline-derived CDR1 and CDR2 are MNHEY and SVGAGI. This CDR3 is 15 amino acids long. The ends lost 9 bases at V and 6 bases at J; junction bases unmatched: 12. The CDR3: CASTQGASGTQPQHF. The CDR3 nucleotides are TGTGCCAGTACACAGGGGGCCTCTGGCACTCAGCCCCAGCATTTT.

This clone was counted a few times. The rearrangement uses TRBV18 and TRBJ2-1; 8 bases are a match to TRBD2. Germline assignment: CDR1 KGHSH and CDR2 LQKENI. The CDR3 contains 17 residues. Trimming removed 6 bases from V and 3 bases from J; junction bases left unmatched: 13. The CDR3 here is CASSQTSVGTFYNEQFF. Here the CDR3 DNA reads TGTGCCAGCTCGCAGACTAGCGTGGGAACGTTCTACAATGAGCAGTTCTTC. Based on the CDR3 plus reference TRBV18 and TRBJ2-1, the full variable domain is NAGVMQNPRHLVRRRGQEARLRCSPMKGHSHVYWYRQLPEEGLKFMVYLQKENIIDESGMPKERFSAEFPKEGPSILRIQQVVRGDSAAYFCASSQTSVGTFYNEQFFGPGTRLTVL.

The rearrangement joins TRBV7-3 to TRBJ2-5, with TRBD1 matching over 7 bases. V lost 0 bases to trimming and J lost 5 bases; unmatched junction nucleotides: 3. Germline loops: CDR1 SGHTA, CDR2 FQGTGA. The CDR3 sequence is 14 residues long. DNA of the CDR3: TGTGCCAGCAGCTTAACAGGGGGCTCGGAGACCCAGTACTTC. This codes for CASSLTGGSETQYF.

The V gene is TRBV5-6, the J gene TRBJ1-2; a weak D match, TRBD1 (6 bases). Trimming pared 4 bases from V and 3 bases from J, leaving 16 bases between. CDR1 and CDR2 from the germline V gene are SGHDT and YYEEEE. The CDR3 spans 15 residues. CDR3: CASSTDSRTDYGYTF. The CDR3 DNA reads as TGTGCCAGCAGCACGGACAGCAGGACGGACTATGGCTACACCTTC.

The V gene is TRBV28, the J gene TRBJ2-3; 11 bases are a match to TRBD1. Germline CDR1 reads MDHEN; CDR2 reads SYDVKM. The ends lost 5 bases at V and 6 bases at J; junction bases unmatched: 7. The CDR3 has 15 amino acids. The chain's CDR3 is CASSPPGQGGDTQYF. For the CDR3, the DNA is TGTGCCAGCAGTCCTCCGGGACAGGGGGGCGATACGCAGTATTTT.

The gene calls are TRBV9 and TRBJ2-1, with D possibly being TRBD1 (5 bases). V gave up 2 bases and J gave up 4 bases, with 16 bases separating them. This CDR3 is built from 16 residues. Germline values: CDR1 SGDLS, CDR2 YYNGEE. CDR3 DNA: TGTGCCAGCAGCGTTGACCCGGGCAGGGAATACAATGAGCAGTTCTTC. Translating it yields CASSVDPGREYNEQFF.

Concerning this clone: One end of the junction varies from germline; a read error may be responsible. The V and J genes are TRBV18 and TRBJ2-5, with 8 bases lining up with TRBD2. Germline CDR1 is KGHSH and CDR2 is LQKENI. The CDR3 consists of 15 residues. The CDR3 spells CASSSPGGGGETQYF. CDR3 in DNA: TGTGCCAGCTCATCACCGGGAGGGGGAGGAGAGACCCAGTACTTC.

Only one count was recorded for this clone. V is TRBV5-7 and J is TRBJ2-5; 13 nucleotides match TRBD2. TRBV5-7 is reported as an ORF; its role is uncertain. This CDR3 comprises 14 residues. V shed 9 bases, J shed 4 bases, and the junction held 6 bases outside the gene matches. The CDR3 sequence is CAITSGRATETQYF. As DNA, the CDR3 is TGTGCCATTACTAGCGGGAGGGCCACAGAGACCCAGTACTTC.

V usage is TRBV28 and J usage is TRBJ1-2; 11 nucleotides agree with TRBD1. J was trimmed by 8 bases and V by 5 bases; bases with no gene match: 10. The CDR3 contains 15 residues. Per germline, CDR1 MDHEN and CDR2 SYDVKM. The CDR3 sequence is CASSPRTGGAGGYTF. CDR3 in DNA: TGTGCCAGCAGTCCCCGGACAGGGGGCGCGGGGGGCTACACCTTC.

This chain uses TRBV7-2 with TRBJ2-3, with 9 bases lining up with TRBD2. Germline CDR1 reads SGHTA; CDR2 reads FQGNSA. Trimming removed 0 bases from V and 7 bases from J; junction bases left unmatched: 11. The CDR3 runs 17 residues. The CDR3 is CASSLAPLAGGPHTQYF. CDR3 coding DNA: TGTGCCAGCAGCTTAGCTCCTCTGGCGGGGGGGCCACATACGCAGTATTTT.

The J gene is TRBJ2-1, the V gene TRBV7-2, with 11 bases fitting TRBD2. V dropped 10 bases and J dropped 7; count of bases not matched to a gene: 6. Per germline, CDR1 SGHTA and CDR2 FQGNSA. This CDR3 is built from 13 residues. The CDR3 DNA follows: TGTGCCACGCGACTAGCGGGAACGAATGAGCAGTTCTTC. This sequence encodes CATRLAGTNEQFF.

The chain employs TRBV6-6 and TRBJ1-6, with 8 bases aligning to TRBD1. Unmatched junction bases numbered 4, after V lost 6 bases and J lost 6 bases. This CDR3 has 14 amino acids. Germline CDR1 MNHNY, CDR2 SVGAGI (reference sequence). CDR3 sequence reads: CASRPGQANSPLHF. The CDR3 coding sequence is TGTGCCAGCAGACCGGGACAGGCTAATTCACCCCTCCACTTT.

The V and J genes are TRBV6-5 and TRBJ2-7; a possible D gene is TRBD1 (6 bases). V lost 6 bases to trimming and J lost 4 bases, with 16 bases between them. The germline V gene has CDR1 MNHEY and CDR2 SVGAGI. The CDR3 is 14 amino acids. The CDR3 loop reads CASSPVQGSYEQYF. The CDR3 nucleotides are TGTGCCAGCAGCCCGGTTCAGGGGTCTTACGAGCAGTACTTC.

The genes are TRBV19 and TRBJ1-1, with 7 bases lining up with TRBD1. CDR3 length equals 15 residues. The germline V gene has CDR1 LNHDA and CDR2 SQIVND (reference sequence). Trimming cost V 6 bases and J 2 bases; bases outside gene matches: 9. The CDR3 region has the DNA TGTGCCAGTAGACCGACAGGGCTTAGTAACACTGAAGCTTTCTTT. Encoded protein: CASRPTGLSNTEAFF. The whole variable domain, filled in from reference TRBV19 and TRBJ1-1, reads DGGITQSPKYLFRKEGQNVTLSCEQNLNHDAMYWYRQDPGQGLRLIYYSQIVNDFQKGDIAEGYSVSREKKESFPLTVTSAQKNPTAFYLCASRPTGLSNTEAFFGQGTRLTVV.

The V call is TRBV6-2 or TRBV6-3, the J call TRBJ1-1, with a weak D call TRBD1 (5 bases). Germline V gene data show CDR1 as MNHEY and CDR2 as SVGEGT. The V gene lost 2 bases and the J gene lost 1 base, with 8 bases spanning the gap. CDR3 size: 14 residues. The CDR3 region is CASSYNGGNTEAFF. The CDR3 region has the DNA TGTGCCAGCAGTTACAACGGGGGGAACACTGAAGCTTTCTTT.

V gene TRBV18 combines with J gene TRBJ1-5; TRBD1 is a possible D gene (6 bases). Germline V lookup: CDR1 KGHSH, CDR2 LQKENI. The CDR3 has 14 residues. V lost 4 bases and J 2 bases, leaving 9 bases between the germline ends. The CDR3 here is CASSLAGGNQPQHF. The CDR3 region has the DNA TGTGCCAGCTCACTTGCAGGGGGCAATCAGCCCCAGCATTTT.

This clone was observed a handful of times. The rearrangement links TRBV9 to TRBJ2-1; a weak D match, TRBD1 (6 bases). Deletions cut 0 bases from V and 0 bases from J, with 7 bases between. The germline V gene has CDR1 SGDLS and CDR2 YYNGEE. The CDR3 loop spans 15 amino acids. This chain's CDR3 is CASSVAGDSYNEQFF. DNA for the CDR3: TGTGCCAGCAGCGTAGCAGGGGACTCCTACAATGAGCAGTTCTTC.

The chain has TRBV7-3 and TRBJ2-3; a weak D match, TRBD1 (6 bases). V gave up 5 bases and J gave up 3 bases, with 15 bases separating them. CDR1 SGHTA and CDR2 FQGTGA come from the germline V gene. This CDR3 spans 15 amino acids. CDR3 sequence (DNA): TGTGCCAGCAGCGTTTCAGGGGTTGGGACAGATACGCAGTATTTT. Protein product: CASSVSGVGTDTQYF.

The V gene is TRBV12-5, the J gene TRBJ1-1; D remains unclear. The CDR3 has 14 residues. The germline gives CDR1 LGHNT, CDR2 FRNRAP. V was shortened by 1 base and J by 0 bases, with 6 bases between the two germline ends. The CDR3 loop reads CASGLGGMNTEAFF. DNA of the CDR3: TGTGCTAGTGGTTTGGGAGGAATGAACACTGAAGCTTTCTTT.

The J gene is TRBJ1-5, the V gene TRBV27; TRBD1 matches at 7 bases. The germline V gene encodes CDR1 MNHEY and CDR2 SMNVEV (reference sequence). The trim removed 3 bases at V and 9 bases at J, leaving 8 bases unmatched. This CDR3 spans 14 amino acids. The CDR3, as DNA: TGTGCCAGCAGTTTGGGACAGCACGGACTGCCCCAGCATTTT. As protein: CASSLGQHGLPQHF.

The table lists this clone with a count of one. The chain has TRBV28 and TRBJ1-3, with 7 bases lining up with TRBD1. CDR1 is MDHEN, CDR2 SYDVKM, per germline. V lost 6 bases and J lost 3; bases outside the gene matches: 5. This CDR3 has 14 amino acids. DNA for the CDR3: TGTGCCAGCAGCGATCAGGGGGTTGGAAACACCATATATTTT. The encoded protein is CASSDQGVGNTIYF.

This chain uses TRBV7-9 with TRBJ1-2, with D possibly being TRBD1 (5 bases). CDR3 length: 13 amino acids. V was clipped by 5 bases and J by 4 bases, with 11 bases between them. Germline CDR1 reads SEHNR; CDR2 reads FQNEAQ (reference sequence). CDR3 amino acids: CASSQQDGYGYTF. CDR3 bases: TGTGCCAGCAGCCAACAGGACGGCTATGGCTACACCTTC.

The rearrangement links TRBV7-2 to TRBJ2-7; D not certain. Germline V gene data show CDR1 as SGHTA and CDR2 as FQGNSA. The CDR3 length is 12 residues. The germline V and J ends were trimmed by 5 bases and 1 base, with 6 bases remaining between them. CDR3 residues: CASSPPSYEQYF. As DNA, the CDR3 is TGTGCCAGCAGCCCCCCTTCCTACGAGCAGTACTTC.

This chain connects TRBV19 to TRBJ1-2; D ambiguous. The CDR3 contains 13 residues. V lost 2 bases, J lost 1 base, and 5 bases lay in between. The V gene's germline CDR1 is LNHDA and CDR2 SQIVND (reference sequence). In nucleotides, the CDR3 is TGTGCCAGTAGTATAAGAGTTAACTATGGCTACACCTTC. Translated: CASSIRVNYGYTF.

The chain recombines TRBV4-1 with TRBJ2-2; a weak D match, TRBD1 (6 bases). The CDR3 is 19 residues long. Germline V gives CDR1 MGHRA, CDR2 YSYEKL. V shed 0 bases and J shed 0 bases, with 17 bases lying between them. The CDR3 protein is CASSQDLNGNRANTGELFF. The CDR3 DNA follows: TGCGCCAGCAGCCAAGATCTAAATGGAAACAGGGCGAACACCGGGGAGCTGTTTTTT.

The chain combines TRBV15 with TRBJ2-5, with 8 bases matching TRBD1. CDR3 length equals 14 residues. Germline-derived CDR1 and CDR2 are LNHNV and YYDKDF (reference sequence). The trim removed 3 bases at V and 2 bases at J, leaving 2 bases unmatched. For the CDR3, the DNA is TGTGCCACCAGCAGGGACAGGGCACAAGAGACCCAGTACTTC. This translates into CATSRDRAQETQYF.

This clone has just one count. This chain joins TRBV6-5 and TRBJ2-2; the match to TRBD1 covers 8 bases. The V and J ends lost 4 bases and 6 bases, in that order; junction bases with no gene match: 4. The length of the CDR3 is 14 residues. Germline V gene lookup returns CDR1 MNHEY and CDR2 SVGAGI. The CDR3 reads CASSSGTGPGELFF. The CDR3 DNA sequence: TGTGCCAGCAGTTCCGGGACAGGCCCCGGGGAGCTGTTTTTT.